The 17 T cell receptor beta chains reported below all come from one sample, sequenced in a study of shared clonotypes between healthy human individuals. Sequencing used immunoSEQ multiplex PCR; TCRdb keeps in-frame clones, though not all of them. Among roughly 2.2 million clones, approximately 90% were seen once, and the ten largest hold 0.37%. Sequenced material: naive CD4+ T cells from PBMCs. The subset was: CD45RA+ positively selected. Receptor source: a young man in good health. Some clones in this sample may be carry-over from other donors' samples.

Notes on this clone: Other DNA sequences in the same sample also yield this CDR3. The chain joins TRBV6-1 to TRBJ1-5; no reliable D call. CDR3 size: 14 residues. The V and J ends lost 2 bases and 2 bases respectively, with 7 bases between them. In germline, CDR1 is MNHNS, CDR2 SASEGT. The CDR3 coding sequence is TGTGCCAGCAGTGAAATGAGGGGCAATCAGCCCCAGCATTTT. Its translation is CASSEMRGNQPQHF.

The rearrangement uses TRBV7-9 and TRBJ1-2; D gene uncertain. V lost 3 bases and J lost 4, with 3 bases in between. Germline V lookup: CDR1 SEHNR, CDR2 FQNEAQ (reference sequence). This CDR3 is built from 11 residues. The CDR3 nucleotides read TGTGCCAGCAGCTTGATCTATGGCTACACCTTC. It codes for CASSLIYGYTF.

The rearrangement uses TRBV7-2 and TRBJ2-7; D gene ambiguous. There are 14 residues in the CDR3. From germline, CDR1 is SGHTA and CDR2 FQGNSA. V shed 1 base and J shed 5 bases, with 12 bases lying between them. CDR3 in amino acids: CASSLDSGSNEQYF. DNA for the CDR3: TGTGCCAGCAGCTTAGACTCAGGATCTAACGAGCAGTACTTC.

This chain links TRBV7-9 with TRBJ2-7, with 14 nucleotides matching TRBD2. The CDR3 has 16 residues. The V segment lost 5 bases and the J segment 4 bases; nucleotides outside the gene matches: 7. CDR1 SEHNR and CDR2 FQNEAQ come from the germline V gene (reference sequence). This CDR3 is CASSPRLAGGRYEQYF. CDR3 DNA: TGTGCCAGCAGCCCACGACTAGCGGGAGGGAGATACGAGCAGTACTTC.

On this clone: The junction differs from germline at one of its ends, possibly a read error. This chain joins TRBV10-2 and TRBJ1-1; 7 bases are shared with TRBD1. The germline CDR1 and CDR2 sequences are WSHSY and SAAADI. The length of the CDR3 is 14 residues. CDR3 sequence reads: CACSLGGAGTEAFF. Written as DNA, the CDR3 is TGCGCCTGCAGTTTAGGGGGCGCGGGCACTGAAGCTTTCTTT.

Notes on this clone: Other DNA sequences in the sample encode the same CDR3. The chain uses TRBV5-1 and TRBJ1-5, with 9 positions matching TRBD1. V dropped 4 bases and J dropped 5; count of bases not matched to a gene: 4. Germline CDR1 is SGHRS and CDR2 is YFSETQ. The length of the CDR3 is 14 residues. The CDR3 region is CASSLGQGDQPQHF. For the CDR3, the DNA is TGCGCCAGCAGCCTGGGACAGGGCGATCAGCCCCAGCATTTT.

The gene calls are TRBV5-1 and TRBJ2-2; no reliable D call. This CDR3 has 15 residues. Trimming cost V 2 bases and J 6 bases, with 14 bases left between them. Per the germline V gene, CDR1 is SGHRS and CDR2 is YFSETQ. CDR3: CASSFGPQRAGELFF. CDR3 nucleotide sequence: TGCGCCAGCAGCTTCGGACCCCAGAGAGCCGGGGAGCTGTTTTTT.

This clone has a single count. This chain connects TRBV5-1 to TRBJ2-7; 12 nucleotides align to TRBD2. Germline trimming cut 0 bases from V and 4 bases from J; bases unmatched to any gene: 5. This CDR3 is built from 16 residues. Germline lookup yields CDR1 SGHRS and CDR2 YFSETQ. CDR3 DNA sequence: TGCGCCAGCAGCTTGGGACTAGCGGGAGTTTATTACGAGCAGTACTTC. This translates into CASSLGLAGVYYEQYF.

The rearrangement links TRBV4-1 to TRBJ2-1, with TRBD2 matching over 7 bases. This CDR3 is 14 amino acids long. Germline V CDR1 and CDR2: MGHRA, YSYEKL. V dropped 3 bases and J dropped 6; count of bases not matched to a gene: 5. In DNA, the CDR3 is TGCGCCAGCAGCCACCGGGACTACCCCAATGAGCAGTTCTTC. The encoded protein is CASSHRDYPNEQFF.

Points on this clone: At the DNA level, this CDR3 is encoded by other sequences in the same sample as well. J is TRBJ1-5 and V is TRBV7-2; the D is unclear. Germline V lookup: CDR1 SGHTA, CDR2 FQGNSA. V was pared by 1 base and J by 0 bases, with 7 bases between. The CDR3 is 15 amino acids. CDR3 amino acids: CASSLGGDSNQPQHF. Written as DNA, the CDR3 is TGTGCCAGCAGCTTAGGTGGAGATAGCAATCAGCCCCAGCATTTT. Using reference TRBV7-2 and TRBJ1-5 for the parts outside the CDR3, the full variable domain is GAGVSQSPSNKVTEKGKDVELRCDPISGHTALYWYRQSLGQGLEFLIYFQGNSAPDKSGLPSDRFSAERTGGSVSTLTIQRTQQEDSAVYLCASSLGGDSNQPQHFGDGTRLSIL.

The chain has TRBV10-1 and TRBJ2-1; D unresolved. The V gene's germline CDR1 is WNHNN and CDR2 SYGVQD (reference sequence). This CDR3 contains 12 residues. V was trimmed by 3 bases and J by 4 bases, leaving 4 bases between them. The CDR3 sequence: CASSDSYNEQFF. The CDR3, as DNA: TGCGCCAGCAGTGACTCTTACAATGAGCAGTTCTTC.

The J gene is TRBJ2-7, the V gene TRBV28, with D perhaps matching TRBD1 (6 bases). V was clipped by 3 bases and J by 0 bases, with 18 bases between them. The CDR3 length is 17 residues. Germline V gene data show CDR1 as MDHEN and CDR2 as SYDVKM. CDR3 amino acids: CASSFRTVGQYSYEQYF. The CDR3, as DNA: TGTGCCAGCAGTTTCCGTACGGTAGGACAGTACTCCTACGAGCAGTACTTC.

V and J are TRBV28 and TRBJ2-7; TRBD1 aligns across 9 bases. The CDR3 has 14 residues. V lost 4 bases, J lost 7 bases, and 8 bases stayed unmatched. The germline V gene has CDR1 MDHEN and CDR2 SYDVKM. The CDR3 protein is CASSSPGTGQEQYF. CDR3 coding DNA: TGTGCCAGCAGTTCACCCGGGACAGGGCAAGAGCAGTACTTC.

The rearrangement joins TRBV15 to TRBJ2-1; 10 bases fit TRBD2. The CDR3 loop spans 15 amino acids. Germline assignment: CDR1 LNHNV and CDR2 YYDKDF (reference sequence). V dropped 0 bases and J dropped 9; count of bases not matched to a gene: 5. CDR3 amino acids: CATSREASGRSEQFF. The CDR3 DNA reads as TGTGCCACCAGCAGAGAGGCTAGCGGGAGAAGTGAGCAGTTCTTC.

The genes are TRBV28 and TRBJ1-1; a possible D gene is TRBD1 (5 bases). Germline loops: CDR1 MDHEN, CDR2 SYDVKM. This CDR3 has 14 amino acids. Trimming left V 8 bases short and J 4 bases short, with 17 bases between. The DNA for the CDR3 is TGTGCCAGCGGTCGGGCCGTTGGGGGCACTGAAGCTTTCTTT. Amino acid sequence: CASGRAVGGTEAFF.

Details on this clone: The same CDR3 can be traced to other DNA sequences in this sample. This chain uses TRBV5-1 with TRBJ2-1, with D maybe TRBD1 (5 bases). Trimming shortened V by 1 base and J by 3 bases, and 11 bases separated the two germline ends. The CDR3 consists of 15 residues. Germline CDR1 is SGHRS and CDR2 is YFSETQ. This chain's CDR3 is CASSLSPGLYNEQFF. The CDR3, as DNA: TGCGCCAGCAGCTTGTCTCCAGGGCTCTACAATGAGCAGTTCTTC.

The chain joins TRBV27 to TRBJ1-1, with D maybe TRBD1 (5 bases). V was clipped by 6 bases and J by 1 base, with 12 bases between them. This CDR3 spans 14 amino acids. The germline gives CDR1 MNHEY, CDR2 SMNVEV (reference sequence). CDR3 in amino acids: CASSPWGGNTEAFF. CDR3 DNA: TGTGCCAGCAGCCCCTGGGGGGGGAACACTGAAGCTTTCTTT.